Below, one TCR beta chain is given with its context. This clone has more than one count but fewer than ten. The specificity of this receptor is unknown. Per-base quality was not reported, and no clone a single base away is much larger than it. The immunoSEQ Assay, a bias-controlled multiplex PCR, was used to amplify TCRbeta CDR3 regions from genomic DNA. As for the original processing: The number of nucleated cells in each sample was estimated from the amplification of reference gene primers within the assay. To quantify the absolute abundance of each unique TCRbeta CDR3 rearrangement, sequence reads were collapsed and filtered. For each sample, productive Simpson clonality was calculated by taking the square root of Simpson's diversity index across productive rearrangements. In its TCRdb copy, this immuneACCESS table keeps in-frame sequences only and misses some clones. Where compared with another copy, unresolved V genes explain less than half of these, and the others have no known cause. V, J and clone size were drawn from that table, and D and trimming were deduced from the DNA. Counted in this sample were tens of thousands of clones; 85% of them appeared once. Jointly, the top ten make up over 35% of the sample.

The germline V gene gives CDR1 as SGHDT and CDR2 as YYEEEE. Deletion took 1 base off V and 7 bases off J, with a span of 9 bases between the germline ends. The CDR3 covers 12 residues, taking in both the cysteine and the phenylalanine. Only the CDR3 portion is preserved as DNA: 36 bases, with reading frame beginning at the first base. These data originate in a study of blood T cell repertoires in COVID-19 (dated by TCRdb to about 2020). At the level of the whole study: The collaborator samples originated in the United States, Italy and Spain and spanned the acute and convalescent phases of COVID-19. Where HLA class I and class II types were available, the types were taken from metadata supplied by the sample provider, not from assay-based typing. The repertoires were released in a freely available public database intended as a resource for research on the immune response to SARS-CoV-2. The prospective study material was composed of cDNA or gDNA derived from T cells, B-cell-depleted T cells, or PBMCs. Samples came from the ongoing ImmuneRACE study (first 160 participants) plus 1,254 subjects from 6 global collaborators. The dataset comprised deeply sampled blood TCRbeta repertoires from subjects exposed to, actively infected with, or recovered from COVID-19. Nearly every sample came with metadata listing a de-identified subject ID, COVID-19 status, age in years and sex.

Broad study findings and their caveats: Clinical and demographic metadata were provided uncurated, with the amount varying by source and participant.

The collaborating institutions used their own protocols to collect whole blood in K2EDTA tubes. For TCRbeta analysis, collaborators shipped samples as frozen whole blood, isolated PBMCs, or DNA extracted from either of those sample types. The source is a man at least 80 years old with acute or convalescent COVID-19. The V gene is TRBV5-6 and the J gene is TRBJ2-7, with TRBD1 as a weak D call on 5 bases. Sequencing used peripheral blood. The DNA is TGTGCCAGCAGCTTGACAGGTGGAGAGCAGTACTTC. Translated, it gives CASSLTGGEQYF.